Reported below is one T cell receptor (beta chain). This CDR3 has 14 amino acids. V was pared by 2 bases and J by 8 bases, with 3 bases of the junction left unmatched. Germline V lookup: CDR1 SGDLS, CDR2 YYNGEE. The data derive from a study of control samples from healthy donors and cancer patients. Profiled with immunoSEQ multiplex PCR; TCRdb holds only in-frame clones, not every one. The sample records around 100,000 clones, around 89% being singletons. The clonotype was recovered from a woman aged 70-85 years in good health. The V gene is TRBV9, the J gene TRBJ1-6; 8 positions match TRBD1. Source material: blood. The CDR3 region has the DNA TGTGCCAGCAGCGTGACAGGGGATGATTCACCCCTCCACTTT. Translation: CASSVTGDDSPLHF.